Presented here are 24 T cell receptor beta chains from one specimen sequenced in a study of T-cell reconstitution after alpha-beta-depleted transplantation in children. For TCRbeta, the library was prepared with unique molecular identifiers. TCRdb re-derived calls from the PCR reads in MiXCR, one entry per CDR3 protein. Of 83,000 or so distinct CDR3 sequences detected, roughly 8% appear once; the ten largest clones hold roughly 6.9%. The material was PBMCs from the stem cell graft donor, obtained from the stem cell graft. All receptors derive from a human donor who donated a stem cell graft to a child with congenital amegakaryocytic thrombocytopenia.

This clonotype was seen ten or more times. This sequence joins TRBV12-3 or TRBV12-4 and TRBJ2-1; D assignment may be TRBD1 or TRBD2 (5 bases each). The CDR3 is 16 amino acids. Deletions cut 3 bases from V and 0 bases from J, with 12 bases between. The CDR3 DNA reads TGTGCCAGCAGTTTGGGGACCCCGAGCTCCTACAATGAGCAGTTCTTC. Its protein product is CASSLGTPSSYNEQFF.

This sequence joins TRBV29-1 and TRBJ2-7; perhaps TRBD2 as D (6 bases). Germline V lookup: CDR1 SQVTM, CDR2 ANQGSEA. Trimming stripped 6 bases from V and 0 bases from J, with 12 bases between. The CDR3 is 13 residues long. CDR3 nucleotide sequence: TGCAGCGTAAGACGGGGGAGCTCCTACGAGCAGTACTTC. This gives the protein CSVRRGSSYEQYF.

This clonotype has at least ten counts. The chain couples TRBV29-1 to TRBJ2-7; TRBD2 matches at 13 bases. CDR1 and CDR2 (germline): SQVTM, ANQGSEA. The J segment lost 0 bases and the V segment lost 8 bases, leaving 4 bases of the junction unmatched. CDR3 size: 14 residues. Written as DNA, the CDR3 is TGCAGCCCCGGGACTAGCGGGAACTCCTACGAGCAGTACTTC. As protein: CSPGTSGNSYEQYF.

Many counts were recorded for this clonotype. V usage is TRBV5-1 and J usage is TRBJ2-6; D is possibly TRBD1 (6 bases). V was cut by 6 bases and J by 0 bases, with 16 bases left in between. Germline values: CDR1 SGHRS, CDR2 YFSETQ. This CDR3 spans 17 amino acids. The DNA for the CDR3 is TGCGCCAGCAACCAGGACAGTTCGGCCTCTGGGGCCAACGTCCTGACTTTC. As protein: CASNQDSSASGANVLTF.

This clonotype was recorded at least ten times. CDR3 DNA: TGTGCCAGCAGTTTATGGAACAGTCAAAGGAGCTACGAGCAGTACTTC. This sequence encodes CASSLWNSQRSYEQYF. The chain combines TRBV28 with TRBJ2-7, with D hard to call. Germline V gives CDR1 MDHEN, CDR2 SYDVKM. With 0 bases removed from V and 3 bases from J, the gap between germline ends came to 15 bases. CDR3 length equals 16 residues.

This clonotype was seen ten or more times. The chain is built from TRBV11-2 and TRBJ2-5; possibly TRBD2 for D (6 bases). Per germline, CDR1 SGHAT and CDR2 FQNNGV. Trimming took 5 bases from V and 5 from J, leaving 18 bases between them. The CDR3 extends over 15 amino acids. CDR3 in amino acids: CASSTETSSVETQYF. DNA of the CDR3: TGTGCCAGCAGCACAGAGACTAGTAGTGTGGAGACCCAGTACTTC.

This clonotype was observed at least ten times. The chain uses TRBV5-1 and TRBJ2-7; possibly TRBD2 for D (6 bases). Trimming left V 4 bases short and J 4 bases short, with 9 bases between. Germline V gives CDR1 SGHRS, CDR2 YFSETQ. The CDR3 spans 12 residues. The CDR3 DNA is TGCGCCAGCAGCAATCGGGGGTACGAGCAGTACTTC. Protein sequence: CASSNRGYEQYF.

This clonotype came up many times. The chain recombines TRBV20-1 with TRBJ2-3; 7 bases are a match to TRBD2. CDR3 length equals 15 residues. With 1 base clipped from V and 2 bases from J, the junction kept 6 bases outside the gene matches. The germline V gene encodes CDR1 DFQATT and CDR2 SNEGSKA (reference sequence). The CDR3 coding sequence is TGCAGTGCTAGAGGTCGGGGGGAACTCACAGATACGCAGTATTTT. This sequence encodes CSARGRGELTDTQYF.

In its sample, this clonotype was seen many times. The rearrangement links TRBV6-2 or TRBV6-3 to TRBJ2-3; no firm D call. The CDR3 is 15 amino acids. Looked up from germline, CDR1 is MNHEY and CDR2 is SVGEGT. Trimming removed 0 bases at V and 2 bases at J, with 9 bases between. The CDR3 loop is CASSYSWENTDTQYF. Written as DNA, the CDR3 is TGTGCCAGCAGTTACTCCTGGGAAAACACAGATACGCAGTATTTT.

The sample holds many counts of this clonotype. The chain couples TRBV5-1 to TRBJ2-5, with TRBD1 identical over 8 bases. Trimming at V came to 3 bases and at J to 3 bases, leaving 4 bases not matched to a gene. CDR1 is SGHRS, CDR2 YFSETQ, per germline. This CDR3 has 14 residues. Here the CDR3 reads CASSSATGEETQYF. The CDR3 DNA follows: TGCGCCAGCAGCTCCGCGACAGGGGAAGAGACCCAGTACTTC. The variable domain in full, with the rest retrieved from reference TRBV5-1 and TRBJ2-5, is KAGVTQTPRYLIKTRGQQVTLSCSPISGHRSVSWYQQTPGQGLQFLFEYFSETQRNKGNFPGRFSGRQFSNSRSEMNVSTLELGDSALYLCASSSATGEETQYFGPGTRLLVL.

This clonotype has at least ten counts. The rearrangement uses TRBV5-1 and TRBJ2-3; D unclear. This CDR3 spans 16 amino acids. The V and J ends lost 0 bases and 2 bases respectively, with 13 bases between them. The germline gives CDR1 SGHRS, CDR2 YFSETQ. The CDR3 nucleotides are TGCGCCAGCAGCTTGGTGATAGCAGGACCCACAGATACGCAGTATTTT. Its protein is CASSLVIAGPTDTQYF.

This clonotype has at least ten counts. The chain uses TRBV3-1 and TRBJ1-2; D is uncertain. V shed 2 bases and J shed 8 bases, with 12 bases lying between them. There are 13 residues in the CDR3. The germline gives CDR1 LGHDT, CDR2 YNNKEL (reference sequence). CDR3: CASSQTWVVGYTF. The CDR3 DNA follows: TGTGCCAGCAGCCAAACGTGGGTTGTGGGCTACACCTTC.

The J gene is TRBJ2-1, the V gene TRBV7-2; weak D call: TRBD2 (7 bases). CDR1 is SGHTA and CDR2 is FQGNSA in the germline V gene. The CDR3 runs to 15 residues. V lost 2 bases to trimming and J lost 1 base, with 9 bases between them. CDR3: CASSLRGGSYNEQFF. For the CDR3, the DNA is TGTGCCAGCAGCTTAAGGGGGGGGTCCTACAATGAGCAGTTCTTC.

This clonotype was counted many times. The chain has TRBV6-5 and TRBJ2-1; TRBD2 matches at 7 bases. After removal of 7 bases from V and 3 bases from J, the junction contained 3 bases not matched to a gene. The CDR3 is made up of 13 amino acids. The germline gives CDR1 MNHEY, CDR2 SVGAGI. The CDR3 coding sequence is TGTGCCAGCATATCTAGCGGCTACAATGAGCAGTTCTTC. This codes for CASISSGYNEQFF.

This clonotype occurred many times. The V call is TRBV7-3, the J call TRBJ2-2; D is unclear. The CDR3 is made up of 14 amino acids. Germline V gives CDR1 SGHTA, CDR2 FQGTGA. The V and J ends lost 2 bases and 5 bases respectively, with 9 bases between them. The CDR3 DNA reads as TGTGCCAGCAGCTTATCCCCCAGGACCGGGGAGCTGTTTTTT. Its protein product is CASSLSPRTGELFF. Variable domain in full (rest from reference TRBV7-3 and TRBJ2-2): GAGVSQTPSNKVTEKGKYVELRCDPISGHTALYWYRQSLGQGPEFLIYFQGTGAADDSGLPNDRFFAVRPEGSVSTLKIQRTERGDSAVYLCASSLSPRTGELFFGEGSRLTVL.

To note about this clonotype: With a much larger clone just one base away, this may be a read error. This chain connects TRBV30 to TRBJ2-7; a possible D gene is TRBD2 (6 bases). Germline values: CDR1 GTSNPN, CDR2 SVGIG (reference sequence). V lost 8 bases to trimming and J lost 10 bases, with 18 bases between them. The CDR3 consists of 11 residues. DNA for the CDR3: TGTGCCCGGGGCGCGGGAATCGACCAGTACTTC. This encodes CARGAGIDQYF.

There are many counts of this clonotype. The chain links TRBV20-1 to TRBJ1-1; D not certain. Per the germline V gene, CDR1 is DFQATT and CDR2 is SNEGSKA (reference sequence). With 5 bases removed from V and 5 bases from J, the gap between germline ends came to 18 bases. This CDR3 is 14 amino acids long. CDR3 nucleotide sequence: TGCAGTGCTCTCGAGGGAGGGAGAAGAACTGAAGCTTTCTTT. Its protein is CSALEGGRRTEAFF.

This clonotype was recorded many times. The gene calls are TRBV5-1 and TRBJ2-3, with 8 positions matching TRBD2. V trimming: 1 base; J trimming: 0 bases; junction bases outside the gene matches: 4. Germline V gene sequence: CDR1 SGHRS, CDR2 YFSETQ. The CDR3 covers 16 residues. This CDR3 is CASSLRLAPSTDTQYF. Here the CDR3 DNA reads TGCGCCAGCAGCTTGCGACTAGCGCCCAGCACAGATACGCAGTATTTT.

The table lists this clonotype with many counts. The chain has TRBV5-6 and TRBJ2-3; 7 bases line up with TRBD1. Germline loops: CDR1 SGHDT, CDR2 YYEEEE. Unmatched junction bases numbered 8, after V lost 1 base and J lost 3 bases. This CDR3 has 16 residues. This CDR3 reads CASSLIITTGTDTQYF. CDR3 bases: TGTGCCAGCAGCTTGATAATAACGACAGGGACAGATACGCAGTATTTT.

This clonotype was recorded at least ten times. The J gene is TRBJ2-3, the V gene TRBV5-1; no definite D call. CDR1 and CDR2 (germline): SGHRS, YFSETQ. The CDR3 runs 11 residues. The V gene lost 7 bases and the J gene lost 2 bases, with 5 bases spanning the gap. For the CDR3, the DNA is TGCGCCAGCGGATACACAGATACGCAGTATTTT. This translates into CASGYTDTQYF.

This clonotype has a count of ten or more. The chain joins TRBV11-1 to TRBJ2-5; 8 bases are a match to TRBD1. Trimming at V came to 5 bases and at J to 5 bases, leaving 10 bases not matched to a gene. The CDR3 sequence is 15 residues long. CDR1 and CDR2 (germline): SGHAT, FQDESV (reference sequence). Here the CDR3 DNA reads TGTGCCAGCAGCCCCCGACAGGGGTCGGGCGAGACCCAGTACTTC. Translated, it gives CASSPRQGSGETQYF.

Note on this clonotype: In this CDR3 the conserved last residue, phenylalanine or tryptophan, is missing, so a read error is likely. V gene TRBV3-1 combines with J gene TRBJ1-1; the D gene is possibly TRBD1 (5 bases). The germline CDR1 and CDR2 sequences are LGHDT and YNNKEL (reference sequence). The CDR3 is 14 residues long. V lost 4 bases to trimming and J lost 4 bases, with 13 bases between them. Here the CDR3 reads CASSRPRGGTEAFL. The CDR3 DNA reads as TGTGCCAGCAGCCGACCACGGGGGGGCACTGAAGCTTTCTTG.

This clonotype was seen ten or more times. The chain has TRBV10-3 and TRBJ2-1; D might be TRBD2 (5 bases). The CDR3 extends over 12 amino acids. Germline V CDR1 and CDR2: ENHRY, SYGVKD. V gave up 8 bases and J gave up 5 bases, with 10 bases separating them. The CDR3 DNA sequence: TGTGCCATCGGAGGAGGCCACAATGAGCAGTTCTTC. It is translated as CAIGGGHNEQFF.

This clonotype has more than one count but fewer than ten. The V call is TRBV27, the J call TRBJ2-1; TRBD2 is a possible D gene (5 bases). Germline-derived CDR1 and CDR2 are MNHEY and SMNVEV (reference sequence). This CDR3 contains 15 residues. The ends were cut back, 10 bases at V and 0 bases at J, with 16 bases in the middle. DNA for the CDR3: TGTGCCACCGGGATGGGTCTAAGCTCCTACAATGAGCAGTTCTTC. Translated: CATGMGLSSYNEQFF.